A single sample is the source of the 12 T cell receptor beta chains below, sequenced in a study of T cells in Graves' hyperthyroidism and ophthalmopathy. TCR beta CDR3 regions were amplified from RNA. First-round RT-PCR targeting the TCR CDR3 was performed with the HTBI primer set. A single record per CDR3 protein comes from TCRdb applying MiXCR to the multiplex PCR reads. This sample yields 730,000 or so distinct CDR3 sequences, of which 18% are seen a single time; around 17% belongs to the top ten. The specimen was blood. The receptors come from a woman between 45 and 60 years old with Graves' hyperthyroidism that later progressed to Graves' ophthalmopathy.

The chain is built from TRBV18 and TRBJ1-1; 9 bases match TRBD1. The CDR3 length is 16 residues. The V and J ends lost 3 bases and 0 bases, in that order; junction bases with no gene match: 5. Germline V gene lookup returns CDR1 KGHSH and CDR2 LQKENI. For the CDR3, the DNA is TGTGCCAGCTCACCCCGGACAGGGGCTATGAACACTGAAGCTTTCTTT. Its protein product is CASSPRTGAMNTEAFF.

This clonotype was detected many times. The rearrangement links TRBV11-2 to TRBJ1-3; 8 bases line up with TRBD1. V dropped 2 bases and J dropped 4; count of bases not matched to a gene: 13. Germline CDR1 reads SGHAT; CDR2 reads FQNNGV. This CDR3 is built from 18 residues. The DNA for the CDR3 is TGTGCCAGCAGCTTAACCCTTACAGGGGGTTTGAGCGGAAACACCATATATTTT. Amino acid sequence: CASSLTLTGGLSGNTIYF.

The chain combines TRBV29-1 with TRBJ2-7; 7 positions agree with TRBD1. The germline V gene encodes CDR1 SQVTM and CDR2 ANQGSEA. This CDR3 has 12 amino acids. V trimming: 7 bases; J trimming: 4 bases; junction bases outside the gene matches: 7. CDR3 region: CSAGQRGYEQYF. The CDR3 region has the DNA TGCAGCGCGGGACAGAGAGGGTACGAGCAGTACTTC.

The chain carries TRBV20-1 and TRBJ2-5; 8 bases fit TRBD2. J lost 0 bases, V lost 6 bases, and 12 bases had no gene match. This CDR3 comprises 16 residues. CDR1 is DFQATT and CDR2 is SNEGSKA in the germline V gene (reference sequence). In DNA, the CDR3 is TGCAGTGCCACGCGGGGGGCCGGGTCGTACCAAGAGACCCAGTACTTC. Protein product: CSATRGAGSYQETQYF.

J is TRBJ1-5 and V is TRBV12-3 or TRBV12-4, with 8 bases that match TRBD1. V was clipped by 1 base and J by 9 bases; unmatched bases: 14. CDR3 size: 17 residues. CDR3 sequence (DNA): TGTGCCAGCAGTTTAGAGGGAGGGGCAGGGGGCGTGTGGCCCCAGCATTTT. This translates into CASSLEGGAGGVWPQHF.

This clonotype has at least ten counts. This chain connects TRBV20-1 to TRBJ2-3; 7 positions match TRBD2. Germline loops: CDR1 DFQATT, CDR2 SNEGSKA (reference sequence). The trim removed 0 bases at V and 2 bases at J, leaving 14 bases unmatched. This CDR3 is built from 18 residues. CDR3 sequence reads: CSARDPMLAGVYTDTQYF. The CDR3 nucleotides are TGCAGTGCTAGAGACCCAATGCTCGCGGGGGTTTACACAGATACGCAGTATTTT.

This clonotype occurred many times. CDR3 amino acids: CASSDPGQGADTEAFF. The CDR3 nucleotides are TGTGCCAGCAGTGACCCGGGCCAGGGGGCAGACACTGAAGCTTTCTTT. The chain carries TRBV2 and TRBJ1-1; 8 positions agree with TRBD1. Germline trimming cut 3 bases from V and 3 bases from J; bases unmatched to any gene: 9. CDR1 and CDR2 (germline): SNHLY, FYNNEI. The CDR3 is 16 amino acids.

This clonotype has more than one count but fewer than ten. V gene TRBV7-3 combines with J gene TRBJ2-2; TRBD2 aligns across 8 bases. Germline CDR1 reads SGHTA; CDR2 reads FQGTGA. After removal of 5 bases from V and 0 bases from J, the junction contained 5 bases not matched to a gene. The CDR3 has 16 residues. For the CDR3, the DNA is TGTGCCAGCAGCACTAAACTAGCGGCGAACACCGGGGAGCTGTTTTTT. This gives the protein CASSTKLAANTGELFF.

This clonotype was counted many times. The chain recombines TRBV3-1 with TRBJ2-3; possibly TRBD2 for D (6 bases). CDR3 size: 15 residues. V was cut by 1 base and J by 1 base, with 9 bases left in between. From germline, CDR1 is LGHDT and CDR2 YNNKEL (reference sequence). CDR3 loop: CASSQVGEGTDTQYF. The CDR3 DNA reads TGTGCCAGCAGCCAAGTGGGGGAGGGCACAGATACGCAGTATTTT.

At least ten counts were recorded for this clonotype. This chain links TRBV11-2 with TRBJ2-5; D may be TRBD1 or TRBD2 (6 bases each). V was trimmed by 1 base and J by 4 bases, leaving 16 bases between them. This CDR3 is 16 amino acids long. Germline V gives CDR1 SGHAT, CDR2 FQNNGV. In DNA form, the CDR3 reads TGTGCCAGCAGCTTAGGGGGTAGGGGGGAAGGAGAGACCCAGTACTTC. The encoded protein is CASSLGGRGEGETQYF. Using reference TRBV11-2 and TRBJ2-5 for the parts outside the CDR3, the full variable domain is EAGVAQSPRYKIIEKRQSVAFWCNPISGHATLYWYQQILGQGPKLLIQFQNNGVVDDSQLPKDRFSAERLKGVDSTLKIQPAKLEDSAVYLCASSLGGRGEGETQYFGPGTRLLVL.

In nucleotides, the CDR3 is TGTGCCAGCAGAAGGGACACTCTCTCAGCTGGAAACACCATATATTTT. Translated: CASRRDTLSAGNTIYF. The chain employs TRBV6-1 and TRBJ1-3; D possibly corresponds to TRBD1 (6 bases). Germline V gene lookup returns CDR1 MNHNS and CDR2 SASEGT. V dropped 6 bases and J dropped 2 bases, with 17 bases sitting between them. This CDR3 spans 16 amino acids.

The table lists this clonotype with a few counts. The V gene is TRBV11-2, the J gene TRBJ1-4; no definite D call. Germline V CDR1 and CDR2: SGHAT, FQNNGV. V lost 1 base and J lost 7, with 10 bases in between. The CDR3 covers 14 residues. CDR3 bases: TGTGCCAGCAGCTTAGGAGGGTTCGGTGAAAAACTGTTTTTT. Its translation: CASSLGGFGEKLFF.